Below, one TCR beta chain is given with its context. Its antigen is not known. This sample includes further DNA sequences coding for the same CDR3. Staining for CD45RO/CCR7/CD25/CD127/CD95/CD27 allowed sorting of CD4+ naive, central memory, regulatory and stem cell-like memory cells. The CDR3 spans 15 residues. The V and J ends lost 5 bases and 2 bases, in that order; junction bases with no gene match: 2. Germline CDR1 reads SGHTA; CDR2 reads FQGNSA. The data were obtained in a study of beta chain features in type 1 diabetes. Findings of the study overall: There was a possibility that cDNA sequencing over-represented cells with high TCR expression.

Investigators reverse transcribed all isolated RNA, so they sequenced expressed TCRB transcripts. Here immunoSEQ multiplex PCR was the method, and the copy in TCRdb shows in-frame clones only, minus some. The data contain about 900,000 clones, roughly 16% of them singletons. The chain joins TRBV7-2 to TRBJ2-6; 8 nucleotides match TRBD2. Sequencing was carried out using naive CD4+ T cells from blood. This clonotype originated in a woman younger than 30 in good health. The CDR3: CASSRGGAGANVLTF. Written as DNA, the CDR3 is TGTGCCAGCAGCCGGGGGGGTGCTGGGGCCAACGTCCTGACTTTC.